A selection of T cell receptor beta chains follows, all from one sample in a study of T cell responses to AZD1222 COVID-19 vaccine. Sequencing was performed with immunoSEQ multiplex PCR; in TCRdb, only in-frame clones are kept and a portion is missing. The sample shows 55,000 to 65,000 clones, roughly 80% of them seen only once. The sequencing here drew on peripheral blood, taken 28 days after the second AZD1222 dose. These receptors came from an adult who received the AZD1222 COVID-19 vaccine. Each CDR3 is given with its conserved first and last residue. A D gene is named only where the DNA matches it firmly. Clone size appears in some rows only: once, few, many, or a class for an expanded clone.

.	TRBJ1-1	TRBD1	TRBV6-5	TGTGCCAGCAGGATGACAGGGTCGGGCACTGAAGCTTTCTTT	CASRMTGSGTEAFF
few	TRBJ1-6	.	TRBV7-8	TGTGCCAGCAGCCCTCGCGAGGGTTCACCCCTCCACTTT	CASSPREGSPLHF
.	TRBJ1-2	.	TRBV11-2	TGTGCCAGGTCGGAGGGGGGGATGACCTATGGCTACACCTTC	CARSEGGMTYGYTF
.	TRBJ2-1	.	TRBV30	TGTGCCTGGAGCACTTCGGGCAATGAGCAGTTCTTC	CAWSTSGNEQFF
.	TRBJ1-1	.	TRBV30	TGTGCCTGGAGTGGAAAACAGGGACCACACACTGAAGCTTTCTTT	CAWSGKQGPHTEAFF
.	TRBJ1-2	.	TRBV14	TGTGCCAGCAGCCAAGATTCGCGGGGGGGAGGCTATGGCTACACCTTC	CASSQDSRGGGYGYTF
.	TRBJ1-1	.	TRBV15	TGTGCCACCAGCGCCCAGCGGGGGACTGAAGCTTTCTTT	CATSAQRGTEAFF
.	TRBJ2-1	TRBD1	TRBV5-6	TGTGCCAGCAGCTTCGGACAGGGCTCCTACAATGAGCAGTTCTTC	CASSFGQGSYNEQFF
.	TRBJ1-2	.	TRBV7-9	TGTGCCAGCAGCTTAGTTCTGGATGGCTACACCTTC	CASSLVLDGYTF
few	TRBJ1-2	TRBD1	TRBV7-2	TGTGCCAGCAGCTTAGGACAGGGTCATGGCTACACCTTC	CASSLGQGHGYTF
.	TRBJ1-4	.	TRBV5-1	TGCGCCAGCAGCTTGGATGTCCAGGGGAAGGGAGAAAAACTGTTTTTT	CASSLDVQGKGEKLFF
.	TRBJ2-5	.	TRBV18	TGTGCCAGCTCACCACTAGAGGGTTTAAGTGGAAAGACCCAGTACTTC	CASSPLEGLSGKTQYF
.	TRBJ2-7	TRBD1	TRBV7-6	TGTGCCAGCAGCTTAGCCCCGGGACAGGGGTACGAGCAGTACTTC	CASSLAPGQGYEQYF
.	TRBJ1-5	.	TRBV28	TGTGCCAGCAGTTTATATCCCCCGGGCAGGGGAGGCAATCAGCCCCAGCATTTT	CASSLYPPGRGGNQPQHF
.	TRBJ2-1	.	TRBV3-1/TRBV3-2	TGTGCCAGCAGCTCGTACAATGAGCAGTTCTTC	CASSSYNEQFF
.	TRBJ1-6	.	TRBV7-9	TGTGCCAGCAGCTTGGGGATGTCACCCCTCCACTTT	CASSLGMSPLHF
.	TRBJ1-2	.	TRBV12-3/TRBV12-4	TGTGCCAGCAGTCGACCCCCCGGGGGCTACACCTTC	CASSRPPGGYTF
few	TRBJ1-1	.	TRBV18	TGTGCCAGCTCACCTCTCACCACGAGGGACACTGAAGCTTTCTTT	CASSPLTTRDTEAFF
.	TRBJ1-3	.	TRBV6-5	TGTGCCAGCAGTCTCGGGGCGAGCTCTGGAAACACCATATATTTT	CASSLGASSGNTIYF
.	TRBJ1-2	.	TRBV19	TGTGCCAGTGGGTTGGGGGGCAGCTATGGCTACACCTTC	CASGLGGSYGYTF
.	TRBJ1-4	TRBD1	TRBV6-4	TGTGCCAGCAGTGACTCAAGGACAGGGTCTAATGAAAAACTGTTTTTT	CASSDSRTGSNEKLFF
.	TRBJ2-7	.	TRBV29-1	TGCAGCGTGGGCTCCCGGGCAGGGAGAGACGAGCAGTACTTC	CSVGSRAGRDEQYF
.	TRBJ2-1	TRBD2	TRBV5-4	TGTGCCAGCAGCTTAGGCGGGGGGACTACCTACAATGAGCAGTTCTTC	CASSLGGGTTYNEQFF
.	TRBJ2-3	.	TRBV7-9	TGTGCCAGCAGCTCTGTGGATACGCAGTATTTT	CASSSVDTQYF
.	TRBJ2-1	.	TRBV19	TGTGCCAGTACTGGTCCCTACAATGAGCAGTTCTTC	CASTGPYNEQFF
.	TRBJ1-5	TRBD1	TRBV7-8	TGTGCCAGCAGCCCCAGGGGGGGGGCCGGCTTTTATAGCAATCAGCCCCAGCATTTT	CASSPRGGAGFYSNQPQHF
.	TRBJ2-2	.	TRBV7-2	TGTGCCAGCAGCTTTAACACCGGGGAGCTGTTTTTT	CASSFNTGELFF
.	TRBJ2-1	.	TRBV6-1	TGTGCCAGCAGTGAAGGGGGCGGGCGGTACAATGAGCAGTTCTTC	CASSEGGGRYNEQFF
.	TRBJ2-7	.	TRBV5-4	TGTGCCAGCAGCTCCCAGTGGGGTTCCAAAAAGTCCTACGAGCAGTACTTC	CASSSQWGSKKSYEQYF
.	TRBJ1-5	TRBD1	TRBV28	TGTGCCAGCAGCTGGACAGGGGGCAATCAGCCCCAGCATTTT	CASSWTGGNQPQHF
.	TRBJ2-5	.	TRBV3-1/TRBV3-2	TGTGCCAGCAGCCAAGCGCGAGCTGGGACCCAGTACTTC	CASSQARAGTQYF
.	TRBJ1-5	.	TRBV4-1	TGCGCCAGCAGCCAAGAAGAGGATCAGCCCCAGCATTTT	CASSQEEDQPQHF
.	TRBJ2-3	TRBD1	TRBV7-2	TGTGCCAGCAGCTTGGGGACAGGGCCAGATACGCAGTATTTT	CASSLGTGPDTQYF
.	TRBJ1-2	.	TRBV5-1	TGCGCCAGCAGCGTGGAGGGTCAAGCCCATGGCTACACCTTC	CASSVEGQAHGYTF
.	TRBJ2-6	.	TRBV6-5	TGTGCCAGCAGTTTGAACAGGTTCTCTGGGGCCAACGTCCTGACTTTC	CASSLNRFSGANVLTF
.	TRBJ2-7	.	TRBV5-1	TGCGCCAGCAGCTTGGCCCTAAGCAGCTACGAGCAGTACTTC	CASSLALSSYEQYF
.	TRBJ1-1	TRBD1	TRBV30	TGTGCCACCACCAGGGGGCCCACTGAAGCTTTCTTT	CATTRGPTEAFF
.	TRBJ1-5	.	TRBV19	TGTGCCAGTAGTTTGGAGGGGAGCAATCAGCCCCAGCATTTT	CASSLEGSNQPQHF
.	TRBJ1-3	.	TRBV20-1	TGCAGTGCTAGTAGCCTGGGGGGTGGAAACACCATATATTTT	CSASSLGGGNTIYF
.	TRBJ2-1	.	TRBV7-2	TGTGCCAGCAGCTGGCAGGGGTTCAATGAGCAGTTCTTC	CASSWQGFNEQFF
.	TRBJ1-3	TRBD1	TRBV12-3/TRBV12-4	TGTGCCAGCAAGGTGACAGGGGAGAACACCATATATTTT	CASKVTGENTIYF
.	TRBJ1-2	TRBD1	TRBV28	TGTGCCAGCAGTCCCTCAAGGGACAGCTATGGCTACACCTTC	CASSPSRDSYGYTF
few	TRBJ2-2	TRBD1	TRBV10-2	TGCGCCAGCTACGGGACAGGGATTACCGGGGAGCTGTTTTTT	CASYGTGITGELFF
medium-sized	TRBJ2-7	TRBD1	TRBV27	TGTGCCAGCAGTTTAATGGGACAGGGTTCACCCTACGAGCAGTACTTC	CASSLMGQGSPYEQYF
few	TRBJ1-4	TRBD1	TRBV4-3	TGCGCCAGCAGCCCTCGAGCGACAGGGAGCCATGGCGAAAAACTGTTTTTT	CASSPRATGSHGEKLFF